This TCR beta chain emerged from a study of tissue T cells after allogeneic stem cell transplantation. This clone was found a few times. Its antigen is unidentified. Gene and germline names: mouse. Read sequence stops 1 residue before the CDR3 end, and the germline J gene provides the missing end. Study-wide results and limits: Across patients, clones rarely overlapped, yet motif clusters were shared tissue-specifically.

The CDR3 has 14 residues. Looked up from germline, CDR1 is NNHNN and CDR2 is SYGAGS (reference sequence). Unmatched junction bases numbered 1, after V lost 3 bases and J lost 4 bases. TCRdb's table, derived via immunoSEQ multiplex PCR, lists solely in-frame clones and lacks some. Among about 48,000 clones, roughly 73% were seen once, and the ten largest hold roughly 0.66%. The genes are TRBV13-2 and TRBJ2-4; 11 nucleotides agree with TRBD2. This clonotype was sampled from a pool of C57BL/6 mice in good health. Sequenced sample: sorted cells pooled from one or two spleens. This CDR3 is CASGGGLGENTLYF. The sequenced CDR3 bases are TGTGCCAGCGGTGGGGGACTGGGGGAAAACACCTTGTAC.